Shown below are 10 T cell receptor beta chains from a single sample sequenced in a study of cytomegalovirus exposure and HLA in healthy donors. With 60 Vbeta and 13 Jbeta primers, the PCR was carried out. Sequenced by immunoSEQ multiplex PCR; TCRdb stores in-frame clones only, minus some. The profile shows around 180,000 clones, over 70% of them singletons. Sequencing was carried out using PBMCs. The origin of the receptors is a woman between 18 and 29 years old in good health and CMV-seropositive.

The genes are TRBV2 and TRBJ1-1; a weak D match, TRBD1 (5 bases). This CDR3 contains 16 residues. V lost 5 bases to trimming and J lost 5 bases, with 21 bases between them. The germline V gene has CDR1 SNHLY and CDR2 FYNNEI. The CDR3 reads CASSPTGGPGGTEAFF. The CDR3 region has the DNA TGTGCCAGCAGTCCTACGGGAGGACCCGGGGGGACTGAAGCTTTCTTT.

This clone was recorded only once. The rearrangement uses TRBV6-1 and TRBJ1-2; TRBD1 matches 8 bases. V gave up 4 bases and J gave up 4 bases; unmatched junction bases: 2. In germline, CDR1 is MNHNS, CDR2 SASEGT. This CDR3 is built from 13 residues. CDR3 in DNA: TGTGCCAGCAGTGGGACAGGGAGCTATGGCTACACCTTC. Protein sequence: CASSGTGSYGYTF.

The chain combines TRBV5-1 with TRBJ1-1; D is perhaps TRBD1 (5 bases). Deletions cut 0 bases from V and 5 bases from J, with 11 bases between. The germline gives CDR1 SGHRS, CDR2 YFSETQ. The length of the CDR3 is 14 residues. DNA of the CDR3: TGCGCCAGCAGCTTGGCCCCGGGGGAAACTGAAGCTTTCTTT. Translating gives CASSLAPGETEAFF. Full variable domain (missing parts from reference TRBV5-1 and TRBJ1-1): KAGVTQTPRYLIKTRGQQVTLSCSPISGHRSVSWYQQTPGQGLQFLFEYFSETQRNKGNFPGRFSGRQFSNSRSEMNVSTLELGDSALYLCASSLAPGETEAFFGQGTRLTVV.

This rearrangement joins TRBV30 to TRBJ1-2, with TRBD1 matching 7 bases. There are 16 residues in the CDR3. V trimming: 0 bases; J trimming: 8 bases; junction bases outside the gene matches: 15. The germline gives CDR1 GTSNPN, CDR2 SVGIG (reference sequence). The CDR3 DNA sequence: TGTGCCTGGAGTGTACAGTCGGGACAGCCTCTATTGGGCTACACCTTC. It codes for CAWSVQSGQPLLGYTF.

This clone was detected only a few times. The chain has TRBV7-9 and TRBJ2-5; a weak D match, TRBD1 (7 bases). From germline, CDR1 is SEHNR and CDR2 FQNEAQ (reference sequence). The CDR3 is 14 amino acids. V was shortened by 3 bases and J by 6 bases, with 14 bases between the two germline ends. The CDR3 sequence is CASSLGGQRKTQYF. CDR3 in DNA: TGTGCCAGCAGCTTGGGGGGACAGAGAAAGACCCAGTACTTC.

This sequence joins TRBV6-1 and TRBJ2-7, with TRBD1 matching over 9 bases. Germline lookup yields CDR1 MNHNS and CDR2 SASEGT. The ends lost 5 bases at V and 3 bases at J; junction bases unmatched: 5. The CDR3 covers 14 residues. The CDR3 bases are TGTGCCAGCAGTAAGGGACAGGGTGACTACGAGCAGTACGTC. This gives the protein CASSKGQGDYEQYV.

This clone was counted a single time. The J gene is TRBJ1-2, the V gene TRBV6-5; the D gene is possibly TRBD1 (6 bases). Germline values: CDR1 MNHEY, CDR2 SVGAGI. CDR3 length: 13 amino acids. Trimming removed 6 bases from V and 5 bases from J, with 13 bases in between. CDR3 coding DNA: TGTGCCAGCAGCCGGGGGGCGGTATATGGCTACACCTTC. Protein product: CASSRGAVYGYTF.

This clone was found a few times. This chain uses TRBV25-1 with TRBJ2-5; 7 nucleotides align to TRBD2. The germline V gene has CDR1 MGHDK and CDR2 SYGVNS. The junction had 3 bases not matched to a gene; V was cut back by 0 bases and J by 5 bases. The CDR3 contains 14 residues. CDR3 nucleotides: TGTGCCAGCAGTGAATACCGGGGGGTGGAGACCCAGTACTTC. Translation gives CASSEYRGVETQYF.

This clone has only a few counts. The rearrangement joins TRBV6-5 to TRBJ2-1; perhaps TRBD2 as D (5 bases). From germline, CDR1 is MNHEY and CDR2 SVGAGI. Between the trimmed V and J ends, which lost 2 bases and 5 bases, there was a span of 13 bases. The CDR3 is 15 residues long. CDR3 region: CASSYGGGRHNEQFF. For the CDR3, the DNA is TGTGCCAGCAGTTACGGAGGCGGCAGACACAATGAGCAGTTCTTC.

The V and J genes are TRBV19 and TRBJ2-5, with D maybe TRBD1 (5 bases). Germline V CDR1 and CDR2: LNHDA, SQIVND (reference sequence). The CDR3 extends over 16 amino acids. V was clipped by 1 base and J by 5 bases, with 17 bases between them. The CDR3 protein is CASSIGSTTGWETQYF. The CDR3 DNA reads TGTGCCAGTAGTATAGGGTCGACAACAGGCTGGGAGACCCAGTACTTC.